A selection of T cell receptor beta chains follows, all from one sample in a study of cytomegalovirus exposure and HLA in healthy donors. Assay: immunoSEQ multiplex PCR; the TCRdb copy retains only in-frame clones and omits some. The sample consists of fewer than 250,000 clones, around nine tenths of them appearing once. Source material: PBMCs. Source of these receptors: a man younger than 30 in good health and CMV-seronegative. Each CDR3 is given with its conserved first and last residue. Each record gives: V gene, J gene, D gene, CDR3 DNA, CDR3 protein. A D gene is named only where the DNA matches it firmly.

v_gene: TRBV11-2; j_gene: TRBJ2-7; d_gene: NA; CDR3nt: TGTGCCAGCAGCTTAGATCCAGCCTACGAGCAGTACTTC; CDR3aa: CASSLDPAYEQYF
v_gene: TRBV5-4; j_gene: TRBJ1-6; d_gene: NA; CDR3nt: TGTGCCAGCAGCTTGTCCCCGACAGGAGCCCTCCACTTT; CDR3aa: CASSLSPTGALHF
v_gene: TRBV7-9; j_gene: TRBJ2-7; d_gene: NA; CDR3nt: TGTGCCAGCAGCCCCCCGGGGGTCCGTCCAGAGCAGTACTTC; CDR3aa: CASSPPGVRPEQYF
v_gene: TRBV29-1; j_gene: TRBJ2-3; d_gene: NA; CDR3nt: TGCAGCGGCAGGGAAAGCACAGATACGCAGTATTTT; CDR3aa: CSGRESTDTQYF
v_gene: TRBV11-2; j_gene: TRBJ1-1; d_gene: TRBD1; CDR3nt: TGTGCCAGCAGCTCCCCAGGGGGTCCGACTGAAGCTTTCTTT; CDR3aa: CASSSPGGPTEAFF
v_gene: TRBV5-1; j_gene: TRBJ2-3; d_gene: TRBD1; CDR3nt: TGCGCCAGCAGCTTGGAACAGGGGCCAGATACGCAGTATTTT; CDR3aa: CASSLEQGPDTQYF
v_gene: TRBV5-1; j_gene: TRBJ1-4; d_gene: NA; CDR3nt: TGCGCCAGCAGCTTGGCCCAGGCAGGGGTCGGATACAATGAAAAACTGTTTTTT; CDR3aa: CASSLAQAGVGYNEKLFF
v_gene: TRBV6-6; j_gene: TRBJ1-1; d_gene: NA; CDR3nt: TGTGCCAGCAGTTACTTCAGCCGGGGGGAAGCTTTCTTT; CDR3aa: CASSYFSRGEAFF
v_gene: TRBV2; j_gene: TRBJ1-2; d_gene: TRBD1; CDR3nt: TGTGCCAGCAGTGACCAGGACAGGGGATATGGCTACACCTTC; CDR3aa: CASSDQDRGYGYTF
v_gene: TRBV7-9; j_gene: TRBJ2-7; d_gene: NA; CDR3nt: TGTGCCAGCAGCTTACAGGGGCCCTACGAGCAGTACTTC; CDR3aa: CASSLQGPYEQYF